What follows are 20 T cell receptor beta chains derived from one specimen sequenced in a study of control samples from healthy donors and cancer patients. Sequencing used immunoSEQ multiplex PCR; TCRdb keeps in-frame clones, though not all of them. The top ten clones hold approximately 7.6% of a sample with 96,000 or so clones, roughly 93% of them seen once. Sequencing was carried out using blood. The receptor set was obtained from a young man in good health.

This chain links TRBV2 with TRBJ1-4; no definite D call. Trimming stripped 1 base from V and 6 bases from J, with 3 bases between. CDR1 is SNHLY and CDR2 is FYNNEI in the germline V gene. The CDR3 contains 12 residues. CDR3 amino acids: CASSEGDEKLFF. CDR3 sequence (DNA): TGTGCCAGCAGTGAAGGGGATGAAAAACTGTTTTTT.

The rearrangement joins TRBV5-8 to TRBJ1-5, with D unclear. The V end was cut by 1 base, the J end by 1 base, with 9 bases between. Per the germline V gene, CDR1 is SGHTS and CDR2 is YDEGEE. This CDR3 is built from 15 residues. The CDR3, as DNA: TGTGCCAGCAGCTTGTTCAGGTCGAGCAATCAGCCCCAGCATTTT. Protein product: CASSLFRSSNQPQHF.

The chain employs TRBV5-1 and TRBJ2-1; TRBD1 matches at 8 bases. The CDR3 extends over 13 amino acids. The V and J ends lost 0 bases and 7 bases, in that order; junction bases with no gene match: 0. Germline CDR1 reads SGHRS; CDR2 reads YFSETQ. The CDR3 sequence: CASSLGQGNEQFF. Written as DNA, the CDR3 is TGCGCCAGCAGCTTGGGACAGGGGAATGAGCAGTTCTTC. Together with reference TRBV5-1 and TRBJ2-1, the CDR3 gives the full variable domain: KAGVTQTPRYLIKTRGQQVTLSCSPISGHRSVSWYQQTPGQGLQFLFEYFSETQRNKGNFPGRFSGRQFSNSRSEMNVSTLELGDSALYLCASSLGQGNEQFFGPGTRLTVL.

This chain connects TRBV9 to TRBJ1-4, with D possibly TRBD1 on 5 matching bases. V was pared by 3 bases and J by 0 bases, with 9 bases between. The CDR3 is made up of 15 amino acids. CDR1 is SGDLS and CDR2 is YYNGEE in the germline V gene. The DNA of the CDR3 is TGTGCCAGCAGCGACCGGGGGACAACTAATGAAAAACTGTTTTTT. It encodes CASSDRGTTNEKLFF.

This chain joins TRBV18 and TRBJ2-1; 8 nucleotides match TRBD1. The CDR3 spans 16 residues. Germline assignment: CDR1 KGHSH and CDR2 LQKENI. V lost 4 bases, J lost 6 bases, and 11 bases stayed unmatched. The CDR3 coding sequence is TGTGCCAGCTCACTGAACCGGGACAGGCATTCCAATGAGCAGTTCTTC. Translated: CASSLNRDRHSNEQFF.

This chain links TRBV6-5 with TRBJ2-1, with D possibly being TRBD2 (5 bases). Between the trimmed V and J ends, which lost 6 bases and 6 bases, there was a span of 12 bases. CDR1 MNHEY and CDR2 SVGAGI come from the germline V gene. The length of the CDR3 is 13 residues. The chain's CDR3 is CASSTGTANEQFF. In DNA, the CDR3 is TGTGCCAGCAGCACGGGAACTGCCAATGAGCAGTTCTTC.

V gene TRBV30 combines with J gene TRBJ2-3; D remains unclear. V was shortened by 2 bases and J by 0 bases, with 12 bases between the two germline ends. CDR3 length equals 15 residues. Germline loops: CDR1 GTSNPN, CDR2 SVGIG (reference sequence). The CDR3 region is CAWSSGGISTDTQYF. The CDR3 bases are TGTGCCTGGAGTTCTGGCGGCATAAGCACAGATACGCAGTATTTT.

The V gene is TRBV21-1, the J gene TRBJ2-5; the listed D gene, TRBD1, was not tested against the DNA. TRBV21-1 is assigned pseudogene status. CDR3 length equals 13 residues. The CDR3 reads CASKPGQKETQYF. The CDR3 coding sequence is TGTGCCAGCAAACCAGGGCAAAAAGAGACCCAGTACTTC.

The chain couples TRBV29-1 to TRBJ2-7; D remains ambiguous. The CDR3 consists of 13 residues. Trimming took 7 bases from V and 1 from J, leaving 14 bases between them. Germline CDR1 SQVTM, CDR2 ANQGSEA. Here the CDR3 reads CSATIDGSYEQYF. DNA of the CDR3: TGCAGCGCAACCATCGACGGGTCCTACGAGCAGTACTTC.

The chain recombines TRBV6-2 or TRBV6-3 with TRBJ1-2; D may be TRBD1 (5 bases). Trimming took 2 bases from V and 1 from J, leaving 8 bases between them. The CDR3 is 14 amino acids. CDR1 MNHEY and CDR2 SVGEGT come from the germline V gene. The CDR3 DNA reads TGTGCCAGCAGTTACACTGGGGGTAACTATGGCTACACCTTC. It specifies CASSYTGGNYGYTF.

This clone showed up just once. V usage is TRBV6-2 or TRBV6-3 and J usage is TRBJ2-4; no firm D call. The V and J ends lost 3 bases and 3 bases respectively, with 12 bases between them. Germline CDR1 and CDR2: MNHEY and SVGEGT. The CDR3 has 15 amino acids. CDR3 residues: CASSYWGIDKNIQYF. CDR3 DNA sequence: TGTGCCAGCAGTTATTGGGGAATCGACAAAAACATTCAGTACTTC.

The chain has TRBV30 and TRBJ1-6; possible D gene TRBD1, 6 bases. Germline CDR1 reads GTSNPN; CDR2 reads SVGIG (reference sequence). V lost 4 bases and J 6 bases, leaving 10 bases between the germline ends. The CDR3 extends over 13 amino acids. CDR3 in amino acids: CAWTEQGNSPLHF. CDR3 DNA sequence: TGTGCCTGGACGGAACAGGGTAATTCACCCCTCCACTTT. The whole variable domain, remainder taken from reference TRBV30 and TRBJ1-6, is SQTIHQWPATLVQPVGSPLSLECTVEGTSNPNLYWYRQAAGRGLQLLFYSVGIGQISSEVPQNLSASRPQDRQFILSSKKLLLSDSGFYLCAWTEQGNSPLHFGNGTRLTVT.

The genes are TRBV11-3 and TRBJ1-1; 7 bases are shared with TRBD1. The CDR3 spans 13 residues. Germline lookup yields CDR1 SGHNT and CDR2 YENEEA. V lost 5 bases and J lost 10; bases outside the gene matches: 10. In DNA form, the CDR3 reads TGTGCCAGCAGCCTCGACAGGGATGGTCTAGCTTTCTTT. Amino acids: CASSLDRDGLAFF.

CDR3 protein: CASSLGTETSTDTQYF. CDR3 coding DNA: TGTGCCAGCAGCCTGGGGACCGAAACTAGCACAGATACGCAGTATTTT. The V gene is TRBV9, the J gene TRBJ2-3, with D perhaps assigned TRBD1 or TRBD2 (5 bases each). V was shortened by 4 bases and J by 0 bases, with 15 bases between the two germline ends. This CDR3 spans 16 amino acids. Germline V gene sequence: CDR1 SGDLS, CDR2 YYNGEE. Looking up the rest from reference TRBV9 and TRBJ2-3 gives the full variable domain: DSGVTQTPKHLITATGQRVTLRCSPRSGDLSVYWYQQSLDQGLQFLIQYYNGEERAKGNILERFSAQQFPDLHSELNLSSLELGDSALYFCASSLGTETSTDTQYFGPGTRLTVL.

The chain has TRBV7-2 and TRBJ2-2; 8 bases fit TRBD2. The CDR3 loop spans 18 amino acids. V lost 5 bases, J lost 4 bases, and 15 bases stayed unmatched. Germline CDR1 and CDR2: SGHTA and FQGNSA. This CDR3 reads CASSLRATGGLGTGELFF. CDR3 DNA: TGTGCCAGCAGCCTACGAGCAACGGGGGGGCTGGGCACCGGGGAGCTGTTTTTT.

The chain employs TRBV5-6 and TRBJ2-7; D not resolved. CDR1 is SGHDT, CDR2 YYEEEE, per germline. This CDR3 is 15 amino acids long. V gave up 0 bases and J gave up 6 bases, with 16 bases separating them. The CDR3 is CASSLEITSVSEQYF. The CDR3 DNA reads TGTGCCAGCAGCTTGGAGATAACCAGCGTTAGCGAGCAGTACTTC.

This sequence joins TRBV11-3 and TRBJ2-7, with TRBD1 matching 10 bases. J was trimmed by 0 bases and V by 6 bases; bases with no gene match: 5. Germline-derived CDR1 and CDR2 are SGHNT and YENEEA. The CDR3 consists of 15 residues. The CDR3 spells CASSSGTGDSYEQYF. Written as DNA, the CDR3 is TGTGCCAGCAGTTCCGGGACAGGGGACTCCTACGAGCAGTACTTC.

The rearrangement uses TRBV15 and TRBJ2-7; 9 bases fit TRBD1. This CDR3 spans 16 amino acids. Trimming took 0 bases from V and 2 from J; bases not matched to a gene: 5. CDR1 is LNHNV, CDR2 YYDKDF, per germline (reference sequence). The CDR3 bases are TGTGCCACCAGCAGAGATGGGACAGGGTGGCCCTACGAGCAGTACTTC. Translation gives CATSRDGTGWPYEQYF.

J is TRBJ2-1 and V is TRBV7-2; no clear D gene. Per the germline V gene, CDR1 is SGHTA and CDR2 is FQGNSA. CDR3 length equals 13 residues. The germline V and J ends were trimmed by 5 bases and 5 bases, with 10 bases remaining between them. CDR3 sequence reads: CASSARTNNEQFF. Here the CDR3 DNA reads TGTGCCAGCAGCGCCCGGACCAACAATGAGCAGTTCTTC.

This clone was seen just once. The J gene is TRBJ2-1, the V gene TRBV27; 12 nucleotides line up with TRBD2. CDR1 and CDR2 from the germline V gene are MNHEY and SMNVEV (reference sequence). The CDR3 is 18 amino acids. V lost 6 bases and J lost 4; bases outside the gene matches: 13. The CDR3 loop reads CASSPGRLAGERYNEQFF. The CDR3 coding sequence is TGTGCCAGCAGCCCCGGGCGACTAGCGGGAGAAAGATACAATGAGCAGTTCTTC.